This T cell receptor beta chain was identified in a study of shared clonotypes between healthy human individuals. Overall study findings and caveats: Investigators expected sequencing depth to affect clonotype sharing among donors. With few donors, the genetic and exposure-history diversity represented was limited.

This table comes from immunoSEQ multiplex PCR, and its TCRdb copy is limited to in-frame clones, with some not included. The table records fewer than 2.5 million clones, over 85% of them present only once. Trimming took off 3 bases at V and 6 bases at J, with 21 bases between the two ends. Germline-derived CDR1 and CDR2 are SNHLY and FYNNEI. The CDR3 has 17 amino acids. Each sample came from a Caucasian adult donor living in Nashville, Tennessee. Partitioning of CD4+ cells yielded a CD45RA+ naive subset and a CD45RA-negative memory subset. Of note for this clone: Its antigen remains unidentified.

The sequence was collected from a man between 18 and 29 years old in good health. Some clones in this sample may be carry-over from other donors' samples. Sequenced material: naive CD4+ T cells from PBMCs. Subset specified: CD45RA+ positively selected. The chain links TRBV2 to TRBJ1-5; no definite D call. The CDR3, as DNA: TGTGCCAGCAGTGATGAGACCAGATCAACCCTAAGTCAGCCCCAGCATTTT. This translates into CASSDETRSTLSQPQHF.